The present entry profiles one T cell receptor beta chain with its context. No cognate antigen has been identified for it. No base-level quality is on record; no much larger clone is a single base apart. Trimming accounts for 6 bases at V and 6 bases at J, while the number of junction bases matched to no gene is 7. From the cysteine through the phenylalanine, the CDR3 covers 15 amino acids. Only the CDR3 DNA is retained, 45 bases long and in frame from the first base. CDR1 and CDR2 (SQVTM, ANQGSEA) derive from the germline V gene. This entry belongs to a study of blood T cell repertoires in COVID-19 (dated by TCRdb to about 2020). Background on the whole study: Samples from collaborators originated in the United States, Italy and Spain and spanned both the acute and convalescent phases of COVID-19. The repertoires were released in a freely available public database meant as a resource for research on the immune response to SARS-CoV-2. Where available, HLA class I and class II types were taken from metadata supplied by the sample provider and were not determined by assay-based typing. Subjects who had been exposed to COVID-19, were actively infected with it, or had recovered from it provided the deeply sampled blood TCRbeta repertoires that made up the dataset. The material from the prospective study consisted of cDNA or gDNA derived from T cells, B-cell-depleted T cells, or PBMCs. Samples were obtained from the ongoing ImmuneRACE study (first 160 participants) and from over 1,000 subjects provided by 6 global collaborators. A de-identified subject ID, COVID-19 status, age in years and sex were almost always included in the sample metadata.

Collaborating institutions collected whole blood in K2EDTA tubes following their own protocols. For TCRbeta analysis, collaborators shipped samples in one of three forms: frozen whole blood, isolated PBMCs, or DNA extracted from either of those sample types. Study-level results and caveats: Clinical and demographic metadata were provided uncurated, with the amount varying by source and participant.

The immunoSEQ Assay, a bias-controlled multiplex PCR, was used to amplify TCRbeta CDR3 regions from genomic DNA. In the original analysis: Nucleated cell counts per sample were estimated from amplification of reference gene primers within the assay. To quantify the absolute abundance of each unique TCRbeta CDR3 rearrangement, sequence reads were collapsed and filtered. For each sample, productive Simpson clonality was calculated as the square root of Simpson's diversity index across productive rearrangements. The table comes from immuneACCESS by way of TCRdb, which keeps in-frame sequences with V and J called. Part of the clones is missing from these tables; in studies checked, under half for an unresolved V gene and the rest for unknown reasons. V and J calls and clone size are those listed in that table; D and trimming were worked out from the DNA. In all, the sample holds over 55,000 clones, and over 80% of those were seen once. The ten most abundant clones make up roughly a fifth of the sample.

The sequence joins TRBV29-1 to TRBJ2-2; 13 middle bases align to TRBD2. Sequenced material: peripheral blood. This TCR was sampled from a woman in her fifties or sixties with acute or convalescent COVID-19. The CDR3 region has the sequence CSVTGTSGTAGELFF. Read as DNA, the sequence is TGCAGCGTCACTGGGACTAGCGGGACCGCCGGGGAGCTGTTTTTT.